This TCR beta chain emerged from a study of blood T cell repertoires in COVID-19. Sequencing was performed with immunoSEQ multiplex PCR; in TCRdb, only in-frame clones are kept and a portion is missing. Of about 180,000 clones listed, about 85% were seen once; the top ten hold 5% to 6%. This CDR3 is 13 amino acids long. V was shortened by 6 bases and J by 7 bases, with 15 bases between the two germline ends. The material sequenced was peripheral blood. This TCR came from a woman aged 45-65 years with COVID-19, enrolled during active disease. This sequence joins TRBV12-3 or TRBV12-4 and TRBJ2-5; D might be TRBD2 (6 bases). The CDR3 reads CASRGTVQRTQYF. CDR3 nucleotide sequence: TGTGCCAGCAGGGGGACTGTCCAAAGGACCCAGTACTTC.